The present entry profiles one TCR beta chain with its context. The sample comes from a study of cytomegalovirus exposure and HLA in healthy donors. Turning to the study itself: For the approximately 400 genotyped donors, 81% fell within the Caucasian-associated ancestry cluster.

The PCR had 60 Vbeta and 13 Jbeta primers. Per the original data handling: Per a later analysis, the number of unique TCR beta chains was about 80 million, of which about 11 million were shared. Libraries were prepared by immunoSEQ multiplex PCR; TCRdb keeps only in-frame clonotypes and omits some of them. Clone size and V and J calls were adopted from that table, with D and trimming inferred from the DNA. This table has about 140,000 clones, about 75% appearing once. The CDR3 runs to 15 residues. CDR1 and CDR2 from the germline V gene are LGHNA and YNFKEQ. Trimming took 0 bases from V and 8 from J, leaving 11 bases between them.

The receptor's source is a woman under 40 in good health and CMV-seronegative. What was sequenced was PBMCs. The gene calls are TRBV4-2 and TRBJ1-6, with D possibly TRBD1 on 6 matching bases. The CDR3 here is CASSQDSGADSPLHF. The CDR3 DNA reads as TGTGCCAGCAGCCAAGATTCAGGGGCGGATTCACCCCTCCACTTT.